Listed here are 8 T cell receptor beta chains from one sample, sequenced in a study of cytomegalovirus exposure and HLA in healthy donors. Both 60 Vbeta primers and 13 Jbeta primers went into the PCR. Profiling relied on immunoSEQ multiplex PCR, and the TCRdb table lists in-frame clones only, not all of them. The table shows over 80,000 clones, with 55% to 80% occurring only once. The sample comprised PBMCs. Receptor source: a man aged 35-49 years in good health and CMV-seronegative.

The chain carries TRBV28 and TRBJ2-5; 7 nucleotides align to TRBD1. V lost 2 bases to trimming and J lost 5 bases; unmatched junction nucleotides: 5. This CDR3 comprises 14 residues. CDR1 is MDHEN, CDR2 SYDVKM, per germline. In DNA, the CDR3 is TGTGCCAGCAGTTTAGCACAGGGGTGGGAGACCCAGTACTTC. This codes for CASSLAQGWETQYF.

The J gene is TRBJ2-7, the V gene TRBV5-5, with 8 bases fitting TRBD1. Germline lookup yields CDR1 SGHKS and CDR2 YYEKEE (reference sequence). V was pared by 5 bases and J by 2 bases, with 9 bases of the junction left unmatched. The CDR3 has 15 amino acids. The CDR3 bases are TGTGCCAGCAGTTCTTGGACAGGGTGGCCCTACGAGCAGTACTTC. This translates into CASSSWTGWPYEQYF.

The V and J genes are TRBV5-8 and TRBJ2-5, with D possibly being TRBD1 (9 bases). This CDR3 spans 16 amino acids. CDR1 SGHTS and CDR2 YDEGEE come from the germline V gene. Trimming removed 5 bases from V and 5 bases from J, with 22 bases in between. DNA of the CDR3: TGTGCCAGCAGTCGGGGGGGACAGGGCGTTCGGGAGACCCAGTACTTC. Protein sequence: CASSRGGQGVRETQYF.

The V and J genes are TRBV4-1 and TRBJ1-5; D remains ambiguous. Between the trimmed V and J ends, which lost 1 base and 3 bases, there was a span of 4 bases. The CDR3 is 13 amino acids. Germline-derived CDR1 and CDR2 are MGHRA and YSYEKL. For the CDR3, the DNA is TGCGCCAGCAGCCAAGCCCTCAATCAGCCCCAGCATTTT. This encodes CASSQALNQPQHF.

This chain joins TRBV11-1 and TRBJ2-5, with 8 bases identical to TRBD2. The CDR3 consists of 16 residues. Germline lookup yields CDR1 SGHAT and CDR2 FQDESV (reference sequence). V gave up 5 bases and J gave up 7 bases; unmatched junction bases: 15. The CDR3 region is CASSLFGLAGLRTQYF. The DNA for the CDR3 is TGTGCCAGCAGCCTGTTCGGCCTAGCGGGTCTCCGGACCCAGTACTTC.

The chain employs TRBV1 and TRBJ2-1; TRBD2, the table's D call, was not compared with the DNA. TRBV1 is recorded as a pseudogene. The CDR3 has 17 residues. CDR3 in amino acids: CTSSQAPWGGRYNEQFF. CDR3 DNA: TGCACCAGCAGCCAAGCTCCCTGGGGGGGGAGGTACAATGAGCAGTTCTTC.

The chain is built from TRBV4-1 and TRBJ2-7; D unclear. Germline-derived CDR1 and CDR2 are MGHRA and YSYEKL. This CDR3 region has 16 residues. The V gene lost 0 bases and the J gene lost 3 bases, with 15 bases spanning the gap. CDR3 bases: TGCGCCAGCAGCCAAGACCCCGAGTCTGTTGTCTACGAGCAGTACTTC. Amino acids: CASSQDPESVVYEQYF.

The rearrangement joins TRBV6-5 to TRBJ2-7; 8 bases line up with TRBD1. V was clipped by 6 bases and J by 1 base; unmatched bases: 8. Per germline, CDR1 MNHEY and CDR2 SVGAGI. The CDR3 is made up of 15 amino acids. The DNA of the CDR3 is TGTGCCAGCAGGATTAGACAGGGGCGTTCCTACGAGCAGTACTTC. Encoded protein: CASRIRQGRSYEQYF.